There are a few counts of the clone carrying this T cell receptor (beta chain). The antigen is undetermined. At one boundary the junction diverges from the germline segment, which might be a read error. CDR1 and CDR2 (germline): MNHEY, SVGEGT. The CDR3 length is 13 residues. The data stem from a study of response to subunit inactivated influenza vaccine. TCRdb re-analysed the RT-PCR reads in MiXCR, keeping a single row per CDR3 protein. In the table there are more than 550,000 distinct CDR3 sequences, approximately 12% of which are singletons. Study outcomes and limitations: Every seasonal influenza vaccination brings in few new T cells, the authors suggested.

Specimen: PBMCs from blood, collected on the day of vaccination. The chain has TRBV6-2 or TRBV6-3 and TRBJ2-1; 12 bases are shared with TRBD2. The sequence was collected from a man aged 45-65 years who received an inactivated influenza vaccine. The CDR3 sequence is CASSTTTSGGPLF. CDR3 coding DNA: TGTGCCAGCAGTACCACGACTAGCGGGGGCCCTCTCTTC.